This T cell receptor beta chain stems from a study of Ad26.COV2.S vaccination and SARS-CoV-2 variants. Overall study results and limits: Non-spike TCR breadth was similar in vaccine and placebo recipients. Possibly, TCR breadth and depth analyses underestimated total T cell responses. It was reported that spike-specific CD8+ and CD4+ T cell responses were substantially broad after vaccination. Vaccine recipients had higher spike-specific TCR breadth than placebo recipients.

The protocol was immunoSEQ multiplex PCR, while the TCRdb copy is restricted to in-frame clones and leaves out a portion. The sample has 350,000 to 550,000 clones, roughly 87% seen once. Treatment noted: roughly 19 received Ad26.COV2.S at low or high dose, single or two shots; about five received placebo; per-sample allocation not given. Samples analyzed were those drawn on day 63 after the first vaccine or placebo injection. Per germline, CDR1 SNHLY and CDR2 FYNNEI. The CDR3 covers 15 residues. V lost 8 bases and J lost 6, with 19 bases in between. As to this clone: The target antigen is unknown.

The input for sequencing was peripheral blood, taken in a trial of Ad26.COV2.S vaccine versus placebo. The clonotype originates from a person aged 18-60 years who received the Ad26.COV2.S COVID-19 vaccine or a placebo. The chain combines TRBV2 with TRBJ1-4, with D possibly matching TRBD1 (6 bases). The CDR3 nucleotides read TGTGCCAGCCTCCGTTCGACGGAGGGGGATGAAAAACTGTTTTTT. Its protein is CASLRSTEGDEKLFF.